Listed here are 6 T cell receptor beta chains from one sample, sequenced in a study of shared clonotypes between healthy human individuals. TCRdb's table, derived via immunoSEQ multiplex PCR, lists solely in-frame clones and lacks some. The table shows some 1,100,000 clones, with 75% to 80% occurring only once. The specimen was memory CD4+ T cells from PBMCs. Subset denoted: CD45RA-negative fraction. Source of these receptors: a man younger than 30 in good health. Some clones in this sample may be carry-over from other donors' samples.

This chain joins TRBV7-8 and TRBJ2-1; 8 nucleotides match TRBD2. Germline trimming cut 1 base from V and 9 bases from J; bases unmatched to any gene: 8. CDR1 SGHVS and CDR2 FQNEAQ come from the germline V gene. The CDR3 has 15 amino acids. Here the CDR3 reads CASSLVAGTRLEQFF. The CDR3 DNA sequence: TGTGCCAGCAGCTTAGTAGCGGGGACGCGGCTTGAGCAGTTCTTC.

The CDR3 sequence: CASSRGTPPNTGELFF. The CDR3 region has the DNA TGTGCCAGCTCACGGGGGACTCCCCCGAACACCGGGGAGCTGTTTTTT. The J gene is TRBJ2-2, the V gene TRBV18, with a possible D match to TRBD2 (6 bases). Germline V gene lookup returns CDR1 KGHSH and CDR2 LQKENI. V was pared by 4 bases and J by 0 bases, with 12 bases between. This CDR3 spans 16 amino acids.

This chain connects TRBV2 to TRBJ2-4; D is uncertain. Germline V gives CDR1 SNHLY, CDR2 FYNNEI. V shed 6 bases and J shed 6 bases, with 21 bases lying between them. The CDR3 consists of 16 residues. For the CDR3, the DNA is TGTGCCAGCAGCGCCTCCCGGGTCGTAGGGCTAAACATTCAGTACTTC. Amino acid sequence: CASSASRVVGLNIQYF.

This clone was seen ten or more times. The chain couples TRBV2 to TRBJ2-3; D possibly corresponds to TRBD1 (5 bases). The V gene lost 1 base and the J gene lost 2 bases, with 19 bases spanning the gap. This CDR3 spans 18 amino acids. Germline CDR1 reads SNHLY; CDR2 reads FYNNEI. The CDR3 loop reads CASSEVRPGRTHTDTQYF. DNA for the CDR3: TGTGCCAGCAGTGAAGTCCGGCCAGGGCGAACACACACAGATACGCAGTATTTT.

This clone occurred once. The CDR3 reads CASRRRTEPETQYF. DNA of the CDR3: TGTGCCAGCAGACGAAGGACGGAACCCGAGACCCAGTACTTC. This chain links TRBV6-6 with TRBJ2-5; no clear D gene. Trimming shortened V by 6 bases and J by 5 bases, and 16 bases separated the two germline ends. The CDR3 sequence is 14 residues long. CDR1 is MNHNY and CDR2 is SVGAGI in the germline V gene (reference sequence).

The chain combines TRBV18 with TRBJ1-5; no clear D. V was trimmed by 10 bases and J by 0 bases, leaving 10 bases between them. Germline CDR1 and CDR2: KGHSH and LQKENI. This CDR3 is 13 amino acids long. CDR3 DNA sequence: TGTGCCACCCAGAAGGATAGCAATCAGCCCCAGCATTTT. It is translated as CATQKDSNQPQHF.